These T cell receptor beta chains were read from a single sample in a study of T cells expressing NK-cell markers. No DNA is given; TCRdb re-called the 5' RACE reads and lists each CDR3 protein once. Its clone listing holds about 180,000 distinct CDR3 sequences. The source material was blood T cells: a sorted CD56 or NKG2C T cell subset, CD4+ or CD8+ T cells, or bulk PBMC T cells (not recorded which). These receptors originate from a man aged 18-70 years in good health. Each CDR3 is given with its conserved first and last residue.

V gene	J gene	CDR3 length	CDR3 protein
TRBV19	TRBJ2-1	18	CASSTPWRGATPYNEQFF
TRBV20-1	TRBJ2-3	16	CSVVGLAGGPKDTQYF
TRBV15	TRBJ2-3	15	CATSRVASPTDTQYF
TRBV28	TRBJ2-1	13	CASSPGQGYEQFF
TRBV12-3/TRBV12-4	TRBJ2-1	14	CASRTSGGNNEQFF
TRBV12-3/TRBV12-4	TRBJ2-2	13	CAIQDPNTGELFF
TRBV4-2	TRBJ2-5	14	CASSQAGDLETQYF
TRBV7-8	TRBJ2-3	15	CASSAGLAGLNTQYF
TRBV19	TRBJ2-1	14	CASSIEVIYNEQFF
TRBV6-6	TRBJ2-7	13	CASSPTDYYEQYF
TRBV5-6	TRBJ2-7	15	CASSLGTDPSYEQYF
TRBV28	TRBJ2-7	12	CASSLNRYEQYF